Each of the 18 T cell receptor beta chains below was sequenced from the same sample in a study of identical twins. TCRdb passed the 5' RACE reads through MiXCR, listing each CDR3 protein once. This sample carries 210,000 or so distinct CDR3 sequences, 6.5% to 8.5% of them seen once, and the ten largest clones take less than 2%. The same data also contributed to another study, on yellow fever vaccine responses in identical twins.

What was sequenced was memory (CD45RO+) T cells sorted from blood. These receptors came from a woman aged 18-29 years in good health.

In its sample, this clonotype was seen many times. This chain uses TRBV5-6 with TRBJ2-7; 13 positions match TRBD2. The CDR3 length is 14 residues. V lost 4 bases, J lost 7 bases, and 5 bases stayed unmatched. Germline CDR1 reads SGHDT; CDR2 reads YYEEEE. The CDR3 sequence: CASSTGLAGNEQYF. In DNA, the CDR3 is TGTGCCAGCAGCACGGGACTAGCGGGGAATGAGCAGTACTTC.

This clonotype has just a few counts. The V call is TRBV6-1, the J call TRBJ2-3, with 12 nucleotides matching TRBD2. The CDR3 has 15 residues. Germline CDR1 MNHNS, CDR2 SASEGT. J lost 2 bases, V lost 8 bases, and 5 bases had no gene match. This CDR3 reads CASRWTSGITDTQYF. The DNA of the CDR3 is TGTGCCAGCCGATGGACTAGCGGGATCACAGATACGCAGTATTTT.

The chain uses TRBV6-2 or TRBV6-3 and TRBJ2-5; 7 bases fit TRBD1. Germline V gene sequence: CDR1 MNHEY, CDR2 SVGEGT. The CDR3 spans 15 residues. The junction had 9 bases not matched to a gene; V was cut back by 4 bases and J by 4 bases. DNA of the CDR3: TGTGCCAGCAGTTCCCCGGGCAGGGGGTTAGAGACCCAGTACTTC. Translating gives CASSSPGRGLETQYF.

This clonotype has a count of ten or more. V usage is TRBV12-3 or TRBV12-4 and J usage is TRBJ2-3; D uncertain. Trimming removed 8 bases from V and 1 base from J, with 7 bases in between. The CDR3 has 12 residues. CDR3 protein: CASSIGTDTQYF. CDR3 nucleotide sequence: TGTGCCAGCTCCATCGGCACAGATACGCAGTATTTT.

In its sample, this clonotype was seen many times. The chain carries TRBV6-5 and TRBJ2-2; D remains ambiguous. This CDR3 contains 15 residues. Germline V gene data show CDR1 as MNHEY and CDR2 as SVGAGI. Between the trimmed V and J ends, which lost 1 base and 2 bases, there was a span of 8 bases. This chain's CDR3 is CASSYFSSNTGELFF. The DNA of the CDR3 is TGTGCCAGCAGTTACTTTTCAAGTAACACCGGGGAGCTGTTTTTT.

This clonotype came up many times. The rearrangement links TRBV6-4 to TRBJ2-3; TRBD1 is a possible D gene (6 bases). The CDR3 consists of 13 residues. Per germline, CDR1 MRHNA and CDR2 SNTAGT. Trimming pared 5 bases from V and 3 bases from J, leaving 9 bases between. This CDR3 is CASSQGTTDTQYF. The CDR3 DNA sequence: TGTGCCAGCAGTCAGGGGACGACAGATACGCAGTATTTT.

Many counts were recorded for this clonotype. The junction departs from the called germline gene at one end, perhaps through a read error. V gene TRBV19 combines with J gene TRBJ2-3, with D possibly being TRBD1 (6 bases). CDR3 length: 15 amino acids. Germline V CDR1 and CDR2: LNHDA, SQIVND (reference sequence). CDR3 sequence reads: CASSTDLWATGTQYF. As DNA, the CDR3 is TGTGCCAGTAGTACGGACCTTTGGGCGACAGGTACGCAGTATTTT.

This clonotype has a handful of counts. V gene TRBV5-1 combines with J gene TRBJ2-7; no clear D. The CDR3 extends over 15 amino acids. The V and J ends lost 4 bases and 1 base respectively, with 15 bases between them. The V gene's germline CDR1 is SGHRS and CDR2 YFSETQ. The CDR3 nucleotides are TGCGCCAGCAGCCCAGATTCCGGGTATTCCTACGAGCAGTACTTC. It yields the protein CASSPDSGYSYEQYF.

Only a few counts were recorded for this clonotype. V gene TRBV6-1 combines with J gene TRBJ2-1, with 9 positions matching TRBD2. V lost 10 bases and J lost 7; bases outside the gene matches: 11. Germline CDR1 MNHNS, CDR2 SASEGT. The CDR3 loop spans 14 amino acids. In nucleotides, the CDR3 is TGTGCCACCAAAAATAGCGGGAGTGTAAATGAGCAGTTCTTC. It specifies CATKNSGSVNEQFF.

CDR3 DNA sequence: TGTGCCTGTGGGGACAGTCAGTCCTACGAGCAGTACTTC. Translated: CACGDSQSYEQYF. V is TRBV30 and J is TRBJ2-7; 7 nucleotides align to TRBD1. Germline CDR1 GTSNPN, CDR2 SVGIG (reference sequence). The CDR3 length is 13 residues. V lost 6 bases, J lost 1 base, and 6 bases stayed unmatched.

CDR3 coding DNA: TGTGCCAGCAGTACGGGACAGGGTAATGAAAAACTGTTTTTT. Encoded protein: CASSTGQGNEKLFF. The gene calls are TRBV2 and TRBJ1-4, with TRBD1 identical over 9 bases. This CDR3 is 14 amino acids long. Germline V gene lookup returns CDR1 SNHLY and CDR2 FYNNEI. Germline trimming cut 5 bases from V and 4 bases from J; bases unmatched to any gene: 2.

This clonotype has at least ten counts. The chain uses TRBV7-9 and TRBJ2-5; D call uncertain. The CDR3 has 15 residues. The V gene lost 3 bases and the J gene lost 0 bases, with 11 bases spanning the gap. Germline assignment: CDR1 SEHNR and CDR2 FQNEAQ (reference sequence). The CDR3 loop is CASSFPVSDQETQYF. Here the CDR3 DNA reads TGTGCCAGCAGCTTCCCTGTTTCAGACCAAGAGACCCAGTACTTC.

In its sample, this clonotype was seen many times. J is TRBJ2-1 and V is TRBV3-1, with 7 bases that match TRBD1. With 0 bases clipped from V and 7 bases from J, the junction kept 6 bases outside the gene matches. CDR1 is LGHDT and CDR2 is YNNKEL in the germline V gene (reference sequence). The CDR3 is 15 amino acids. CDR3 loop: CASSQEGQGVNEQFF. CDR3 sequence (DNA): TGTGCCAGCAGCCAAGAGGGGCAGGGGGTTAATGAGCAGTTCTTC.

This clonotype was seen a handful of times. The CDR3 sequence is CASSQRFGGEDTQYF. The CDR3 nucleotides are TGTGCCAGCAGCCAACGATTCGGGGGGGAAGATACGCAGTATTTT. The genes are TRBV3-1 and TRBJ2-3, with 8 bases fitting TRBD2. Per germline, CDR1 LGHDT and CDR2 YNNKEL (reference sequence). The V segment lost 2 bases and the J segment 5 bases; nucleotides outside the gene matches: 6. The CDR3 contains 15 residues.

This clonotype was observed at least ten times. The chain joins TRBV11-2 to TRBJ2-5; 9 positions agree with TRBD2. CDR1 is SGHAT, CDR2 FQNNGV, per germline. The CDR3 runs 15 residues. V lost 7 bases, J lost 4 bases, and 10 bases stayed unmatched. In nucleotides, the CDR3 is TGTGCCAGCACCGTAATAGCGGGAGATCCAGAGACCCAGTACTTC. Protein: CASTVIAGDPETQYF.

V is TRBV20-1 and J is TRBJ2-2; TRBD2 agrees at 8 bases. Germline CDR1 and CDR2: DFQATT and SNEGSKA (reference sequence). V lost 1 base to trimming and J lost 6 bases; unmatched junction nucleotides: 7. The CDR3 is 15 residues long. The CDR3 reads CSARGMREAPGELFF. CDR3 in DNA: TGCAGTGCTAGAGGGATGCGGGAGGCCCCCGGGGAGCTGTTTTTT.

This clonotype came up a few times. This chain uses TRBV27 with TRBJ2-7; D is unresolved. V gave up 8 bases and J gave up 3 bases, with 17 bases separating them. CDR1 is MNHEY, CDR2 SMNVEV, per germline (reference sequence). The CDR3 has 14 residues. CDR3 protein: CASSKTGLNYEQYF. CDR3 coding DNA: TGTGCCAGCTCAAAGACGGGCCTGAACTACGAGCAGTACTTC.

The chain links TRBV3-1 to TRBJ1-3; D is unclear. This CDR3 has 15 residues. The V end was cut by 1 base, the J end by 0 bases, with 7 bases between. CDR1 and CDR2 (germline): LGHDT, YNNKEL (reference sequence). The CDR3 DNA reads TGTGCCAGCAGCCAAGGCTACAGCTCTGGAAACACCATATATTTT. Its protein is CASSQGYSSGNTIYF.